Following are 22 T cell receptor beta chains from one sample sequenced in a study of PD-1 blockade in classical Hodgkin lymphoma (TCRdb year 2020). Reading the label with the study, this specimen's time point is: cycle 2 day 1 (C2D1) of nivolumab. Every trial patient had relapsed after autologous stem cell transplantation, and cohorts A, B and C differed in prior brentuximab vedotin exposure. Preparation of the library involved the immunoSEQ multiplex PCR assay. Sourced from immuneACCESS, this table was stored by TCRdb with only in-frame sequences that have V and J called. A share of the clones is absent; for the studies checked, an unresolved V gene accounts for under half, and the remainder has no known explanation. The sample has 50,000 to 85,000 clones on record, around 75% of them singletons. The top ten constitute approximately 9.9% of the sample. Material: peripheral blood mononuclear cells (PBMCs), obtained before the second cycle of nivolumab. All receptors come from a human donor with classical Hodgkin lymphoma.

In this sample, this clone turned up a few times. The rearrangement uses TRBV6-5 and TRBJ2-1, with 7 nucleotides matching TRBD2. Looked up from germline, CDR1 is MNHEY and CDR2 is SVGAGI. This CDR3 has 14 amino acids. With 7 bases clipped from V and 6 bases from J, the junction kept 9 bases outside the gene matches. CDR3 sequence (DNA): TGTGCCAGCAAGGGGACTATCCGGAGCAATGAGCAGTTCTTC. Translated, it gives CASKGTIRSNEQFF.

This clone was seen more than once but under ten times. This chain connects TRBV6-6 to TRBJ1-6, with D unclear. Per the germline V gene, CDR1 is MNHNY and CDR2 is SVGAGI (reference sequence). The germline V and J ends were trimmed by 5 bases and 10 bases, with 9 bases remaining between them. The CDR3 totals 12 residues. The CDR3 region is CASSPLGSPLHF. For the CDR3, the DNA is TGTGCCAGCAGTCCCCTCGGATCACCCCTCCACTTT.

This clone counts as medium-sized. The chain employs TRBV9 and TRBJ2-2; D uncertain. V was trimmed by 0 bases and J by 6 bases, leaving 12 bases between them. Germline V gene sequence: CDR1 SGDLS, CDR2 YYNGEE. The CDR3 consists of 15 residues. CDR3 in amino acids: CASSVVSFSPGELFF. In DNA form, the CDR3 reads TGTGCCAGCAGCGTAGTGTCATTTTCCCCCGGGGAGCTGTTTTTT.

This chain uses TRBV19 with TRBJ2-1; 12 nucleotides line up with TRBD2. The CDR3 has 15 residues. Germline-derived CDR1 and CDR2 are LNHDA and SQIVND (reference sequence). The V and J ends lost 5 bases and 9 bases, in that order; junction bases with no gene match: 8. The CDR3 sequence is CASSARGLAGGEQFF. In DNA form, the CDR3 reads TGTGCCAGTAGTGCGCGGGGACTAGCGGGCGGTGAGCAGTTCTTC.

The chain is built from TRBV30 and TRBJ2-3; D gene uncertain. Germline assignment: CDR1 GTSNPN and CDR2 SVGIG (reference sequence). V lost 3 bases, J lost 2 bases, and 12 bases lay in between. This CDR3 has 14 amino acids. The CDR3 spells CAWSLLQFTDTQYF. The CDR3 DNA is TGTGCCTGGAGCCTCTTACAATTCACAGATACGCAGTATTTT. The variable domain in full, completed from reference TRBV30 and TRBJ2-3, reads SQTIHQWPATLVQPVGSPLSLECTVEGTSNPNLYWYRQAAGRGLQLLFYSVGIGQISSEVPQNLSASRPQDRQFILSSKKLLLSDSGFYLCAWSLLQFTDTQYFGPGTRLTVL.

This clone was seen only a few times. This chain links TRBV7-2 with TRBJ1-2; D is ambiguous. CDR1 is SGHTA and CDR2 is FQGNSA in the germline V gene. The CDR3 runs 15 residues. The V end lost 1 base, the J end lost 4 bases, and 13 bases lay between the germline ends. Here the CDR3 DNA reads TGTGCCAGCAGCTTAGGAGGAGGTGGAGGCTATGGCTACACCTTC. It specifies CASSLGGGGGYGYTF.

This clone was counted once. CDR3 in DNA: TGTGCCAGCAGTTACAGGAACCTGGGGGACCGCTATGGCTACACCTTC. The encoded protein is CASSYRNLGDRYGYTF. The chain joins TRBV6-5 to TRBJ1-2, with D maybe TRBD1 (5 bases). Per the germline V gene, CDR1 is MNHEY and CDR2 is SVGAGI. With 2 bases removed from V and 4 bases from J, the gap between germline ends came to 17 bases. The CDR3 is made up of 16 amino acids.

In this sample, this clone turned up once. The CDR3 nucleotides are TGTGCCATCAGGGCCGGGACAGGGGTTTATGGCTACACCTTC. Translated, it gives CAIRAGTGVYGYTF. J is TRBJ1-2 and V is TRBV10-3; TRBD1 matches 10 bases. Germline values: CDR1 ENHRY, CDR2 SYGVKD. V dropped 6 bases and J dropped 5; count of bases not matched to a gene: 6. The CDR3 loop spans 14 amino acids.

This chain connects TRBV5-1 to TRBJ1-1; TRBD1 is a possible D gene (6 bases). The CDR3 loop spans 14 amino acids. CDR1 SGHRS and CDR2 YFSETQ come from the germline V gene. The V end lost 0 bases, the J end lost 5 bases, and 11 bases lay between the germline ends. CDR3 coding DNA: TGCGCCAGCAGCTTGGGACAGGTGGGGACTGAAGCTTTCTTT. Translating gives CASSLGQVGTEAFF.

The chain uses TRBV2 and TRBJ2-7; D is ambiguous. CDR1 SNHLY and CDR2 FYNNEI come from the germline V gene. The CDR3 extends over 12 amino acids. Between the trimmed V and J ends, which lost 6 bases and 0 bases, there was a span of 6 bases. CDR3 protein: CASRIGSYEQYF. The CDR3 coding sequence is TGTGCCAGCAGGATCGGCTCCTACGAGCAGTACTTC.

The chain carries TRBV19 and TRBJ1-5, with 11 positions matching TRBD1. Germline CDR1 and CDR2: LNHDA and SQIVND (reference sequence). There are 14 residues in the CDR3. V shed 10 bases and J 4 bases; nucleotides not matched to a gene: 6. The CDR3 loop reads CATQRDRGNQPQHF. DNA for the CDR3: TGTGCCACTCAAAGGGACAGGGGGAATCAGCCCCAGCATTTT.

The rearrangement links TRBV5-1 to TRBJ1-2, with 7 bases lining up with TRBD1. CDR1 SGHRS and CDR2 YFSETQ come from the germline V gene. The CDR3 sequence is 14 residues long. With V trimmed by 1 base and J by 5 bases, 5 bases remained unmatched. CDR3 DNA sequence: TGCGCCAGCAGCTTGACAGGGGTCGGGTATGGCTACACCTTC. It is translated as CASSLTGVGYGYTF.

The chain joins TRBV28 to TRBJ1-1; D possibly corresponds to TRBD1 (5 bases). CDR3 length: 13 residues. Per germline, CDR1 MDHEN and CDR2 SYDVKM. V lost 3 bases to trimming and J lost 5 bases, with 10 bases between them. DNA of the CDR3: TGTGCCAGCAGTTTGCTGGAGGGGACTGAAGCTTTCTTT. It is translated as CASSLLEGTEAFF.

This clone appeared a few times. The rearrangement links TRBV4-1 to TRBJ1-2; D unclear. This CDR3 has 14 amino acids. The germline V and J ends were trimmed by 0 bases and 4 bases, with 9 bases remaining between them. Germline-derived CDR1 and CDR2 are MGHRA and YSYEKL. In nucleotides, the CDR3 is TGCGCCAGCAGCCAAGAATGGGCAATCTATGGCTACACCTTC. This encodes CASSQEWAIYGYTF.

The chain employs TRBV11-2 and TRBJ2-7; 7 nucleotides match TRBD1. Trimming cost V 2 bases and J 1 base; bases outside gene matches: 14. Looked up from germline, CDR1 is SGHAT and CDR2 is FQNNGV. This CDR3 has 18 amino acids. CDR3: CASSLTNNRGVWSYEQYF. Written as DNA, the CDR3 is TGTGCCAGCAGCTTAACAAATAACAGGGGAGTGTGGTCCTACGAGCAGTACTTC.

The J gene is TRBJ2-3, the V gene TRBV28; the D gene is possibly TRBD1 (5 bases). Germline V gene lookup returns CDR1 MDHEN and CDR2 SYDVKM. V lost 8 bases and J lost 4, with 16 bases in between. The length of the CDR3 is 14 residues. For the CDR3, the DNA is TGTGCCAGCGAAAACAGTCCAGGGCCAGATACGCAGTATTTT. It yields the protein CASENSPGPDTQYF.

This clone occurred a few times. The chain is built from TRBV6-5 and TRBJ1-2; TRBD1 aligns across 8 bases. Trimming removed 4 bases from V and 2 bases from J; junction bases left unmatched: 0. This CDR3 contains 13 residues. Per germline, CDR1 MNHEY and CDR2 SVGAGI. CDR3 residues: CASSWTGNYGYTF. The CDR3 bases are TGTGCCAGCAGTTGGACAGGGAACTATGGCTACACCTTC.

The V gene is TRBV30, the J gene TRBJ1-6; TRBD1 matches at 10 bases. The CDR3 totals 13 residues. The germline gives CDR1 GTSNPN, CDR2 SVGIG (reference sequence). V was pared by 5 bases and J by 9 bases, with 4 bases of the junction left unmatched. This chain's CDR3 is CAWSGQGTSPLHF. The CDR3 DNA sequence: TGTGCCTGGTCGGGACAGGGGACTTCACCCCTCCACTTT.

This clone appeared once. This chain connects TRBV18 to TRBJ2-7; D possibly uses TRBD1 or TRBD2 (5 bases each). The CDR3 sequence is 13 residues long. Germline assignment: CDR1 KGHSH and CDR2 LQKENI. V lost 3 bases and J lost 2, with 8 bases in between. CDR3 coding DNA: TGTGCCAGCTCACCGGGGGTGCCCTACGAGCAGTACTTC. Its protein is CASSPGVPYEQYF.

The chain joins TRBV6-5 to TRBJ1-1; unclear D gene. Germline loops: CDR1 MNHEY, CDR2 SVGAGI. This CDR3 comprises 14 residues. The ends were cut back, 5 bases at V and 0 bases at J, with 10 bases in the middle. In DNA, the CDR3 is TGTGCCAGCAGTGCCCGGGCCTTGAACACTGAAGCTTTCTTT. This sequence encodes CASSARALNTEAFF.

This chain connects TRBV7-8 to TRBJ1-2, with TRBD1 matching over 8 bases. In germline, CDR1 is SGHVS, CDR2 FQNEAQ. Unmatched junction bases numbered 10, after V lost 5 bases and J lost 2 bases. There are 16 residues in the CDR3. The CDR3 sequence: CASSPRTGTTNYGYTF. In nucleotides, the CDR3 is TGTGCCAGCAGCCCCCGGACAGGGACGACCAACTATGGCTACACCTTC.

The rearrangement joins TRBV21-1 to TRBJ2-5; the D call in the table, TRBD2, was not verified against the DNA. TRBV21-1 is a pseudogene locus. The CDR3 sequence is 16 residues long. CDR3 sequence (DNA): TGTGCCAGCAGCAAAGTGAGGACTAGCGGGGGAGAGACCCAGTACTTC. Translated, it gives CASSKVRTSGGETQYF.